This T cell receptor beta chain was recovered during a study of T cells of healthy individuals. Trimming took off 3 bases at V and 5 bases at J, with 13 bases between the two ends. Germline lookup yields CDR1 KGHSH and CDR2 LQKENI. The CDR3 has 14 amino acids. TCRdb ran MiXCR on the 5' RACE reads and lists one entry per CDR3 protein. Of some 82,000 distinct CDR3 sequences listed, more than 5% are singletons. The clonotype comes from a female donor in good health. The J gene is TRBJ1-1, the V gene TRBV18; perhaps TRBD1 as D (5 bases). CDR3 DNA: TGTGCCAGCTCACCCCGCGGGGCGTGGACTGAAGCTTTCTTT. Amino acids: CASSPRGAWTEAFF.